This T cell receptor beta chain was sequenced for a study of beta chain features in type 1 diabetes. Expressed TCRB transcripts were sequenced because the entire RNA isolate underwent reverse transcription. TCRdb keeps only in-frame clones here, not all; method: immunoSEQ multiplex PCR. The data contain more than 150,000 clones, about 13% of them singletons. The germline gives CDR1 SGHDN, CDR2 FVKESK. V shed 1 base, J shed 10 bases, and the junction held 12 bases outside the gene matches. CDR3 length: 16 residues. Notes on this clone: Its specificity is unknown.

Regarding the study as a whole: Naive, central memory and Treg TCRB repertoires appeared more alike in patients than in healthy donors.

V usage is TRBV14 and J usage is TRBJ2-2; 7 bases align to TRBD1. What was sequenced was central memory CD4+ T cells from blood. The receptor was isolated from a woman aged 18-29 years in good health. CDR3 in DNA: TGTGCCAGCAGCCAAGCTTCGACAGGGATGGGCGTGGAGCTGTTTTTT. Residues: CASSQASTGMGVELFF.